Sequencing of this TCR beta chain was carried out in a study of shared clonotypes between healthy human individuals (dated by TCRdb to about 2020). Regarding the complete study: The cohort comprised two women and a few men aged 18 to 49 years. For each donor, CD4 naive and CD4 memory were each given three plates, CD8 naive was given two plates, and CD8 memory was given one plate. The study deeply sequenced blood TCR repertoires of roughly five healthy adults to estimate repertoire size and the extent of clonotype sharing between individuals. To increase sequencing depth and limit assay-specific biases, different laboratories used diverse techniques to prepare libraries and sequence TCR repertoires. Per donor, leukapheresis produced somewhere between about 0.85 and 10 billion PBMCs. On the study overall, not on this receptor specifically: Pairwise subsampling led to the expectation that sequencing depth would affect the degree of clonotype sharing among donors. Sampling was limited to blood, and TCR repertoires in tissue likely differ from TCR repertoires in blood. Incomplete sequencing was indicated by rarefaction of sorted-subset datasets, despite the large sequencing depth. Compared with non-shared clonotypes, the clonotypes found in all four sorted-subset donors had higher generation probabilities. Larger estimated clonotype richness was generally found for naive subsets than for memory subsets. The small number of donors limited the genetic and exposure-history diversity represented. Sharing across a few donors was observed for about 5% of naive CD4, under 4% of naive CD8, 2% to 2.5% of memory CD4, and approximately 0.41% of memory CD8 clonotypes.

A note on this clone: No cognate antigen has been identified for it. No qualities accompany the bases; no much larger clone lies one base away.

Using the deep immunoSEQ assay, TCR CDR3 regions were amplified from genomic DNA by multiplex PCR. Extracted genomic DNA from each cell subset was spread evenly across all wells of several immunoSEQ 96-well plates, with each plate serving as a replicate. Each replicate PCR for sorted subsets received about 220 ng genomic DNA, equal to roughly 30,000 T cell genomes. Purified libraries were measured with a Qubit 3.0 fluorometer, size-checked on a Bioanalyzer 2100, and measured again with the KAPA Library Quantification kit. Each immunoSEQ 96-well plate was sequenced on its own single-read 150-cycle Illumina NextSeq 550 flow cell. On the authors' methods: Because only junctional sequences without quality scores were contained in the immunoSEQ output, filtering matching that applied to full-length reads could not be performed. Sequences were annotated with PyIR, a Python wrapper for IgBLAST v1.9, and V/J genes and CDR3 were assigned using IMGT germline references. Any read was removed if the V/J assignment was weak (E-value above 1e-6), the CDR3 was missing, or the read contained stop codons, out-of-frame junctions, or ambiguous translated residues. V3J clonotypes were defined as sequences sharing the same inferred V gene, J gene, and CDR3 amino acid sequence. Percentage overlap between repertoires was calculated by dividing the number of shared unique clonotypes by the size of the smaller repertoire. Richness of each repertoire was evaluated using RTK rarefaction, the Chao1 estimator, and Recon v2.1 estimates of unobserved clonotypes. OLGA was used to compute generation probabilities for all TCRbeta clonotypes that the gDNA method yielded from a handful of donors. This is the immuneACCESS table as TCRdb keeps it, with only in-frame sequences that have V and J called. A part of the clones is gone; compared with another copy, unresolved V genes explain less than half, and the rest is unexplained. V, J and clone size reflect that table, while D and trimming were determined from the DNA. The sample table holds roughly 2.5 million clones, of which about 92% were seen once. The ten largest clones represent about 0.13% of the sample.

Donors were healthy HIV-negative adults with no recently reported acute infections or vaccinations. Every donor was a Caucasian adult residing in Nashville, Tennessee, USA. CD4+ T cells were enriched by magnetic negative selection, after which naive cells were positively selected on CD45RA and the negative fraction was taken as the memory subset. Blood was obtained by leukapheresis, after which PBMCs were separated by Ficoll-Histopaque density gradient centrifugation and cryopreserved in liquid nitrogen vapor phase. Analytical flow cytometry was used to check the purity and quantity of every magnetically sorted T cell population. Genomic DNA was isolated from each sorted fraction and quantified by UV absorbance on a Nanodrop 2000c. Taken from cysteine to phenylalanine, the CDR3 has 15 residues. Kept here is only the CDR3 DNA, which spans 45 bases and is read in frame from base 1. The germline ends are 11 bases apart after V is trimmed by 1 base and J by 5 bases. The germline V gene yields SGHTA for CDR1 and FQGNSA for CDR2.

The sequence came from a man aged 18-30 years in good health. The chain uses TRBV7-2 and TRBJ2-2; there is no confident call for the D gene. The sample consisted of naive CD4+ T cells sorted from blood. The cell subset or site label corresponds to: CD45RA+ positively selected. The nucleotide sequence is TGTGCCAGCAGCTTAGTCGGTCAGTCAACCGGGGAGCTGTTTTTT. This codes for CASSLVGQSTGELFF.